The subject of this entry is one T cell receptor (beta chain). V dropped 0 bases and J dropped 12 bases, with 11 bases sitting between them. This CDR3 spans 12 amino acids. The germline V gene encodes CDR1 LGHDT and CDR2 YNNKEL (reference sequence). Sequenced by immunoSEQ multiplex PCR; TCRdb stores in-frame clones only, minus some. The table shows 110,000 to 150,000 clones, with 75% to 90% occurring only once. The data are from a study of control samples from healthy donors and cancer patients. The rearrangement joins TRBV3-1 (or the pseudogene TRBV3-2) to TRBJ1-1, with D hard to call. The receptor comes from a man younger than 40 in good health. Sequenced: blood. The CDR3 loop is CASSQDPGSPFF. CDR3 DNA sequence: TGTGCCAGCAGCCAAGATCCAGGATCACCTTTCTTT.